These T cell receptor beta chains were read from a single sample in a study of T cells after yellow fever vaccination. Each CDR3 protein is one row after TCRdb ran MiXCR on the 5' RACE reads. This table has about 340,000 distinct CDR3 sequences, about 4% appearing once. This specimen was PBMCs, taken 5 days after the yellow fever booster vaccination. The receptors were sampled from a man between 18 and 35 years old who received the YFV17D yellow fever vaccine. The CDR3 runs from the conserved cysteine through the conserved F or W. The order of the fields is clone size, V gene, J gene, D gene, CDR3 protein, CDR3 DNA. D genes are given only for firm matches. Part of the rows lack a size; the others show once, few, many or a class for expanded clones.

size: few
V: TRBV9
J: TRBJ2-3
D: .
CDR3: CASTSTPDTQYF
DNA: TGTGCCAGCACCTCGACGCCAGATACGCAGTATTTT

size: many
V: TRBV7-2
J: TRBJ2-7
D: .
CDR3: CASSQTGSLEQYF
DNA: TGTGCCAGCAGCCAAACCGGGTCTTTAGAGCAGTACTTC

size: .
V: TRBV3-1
J: TRBJ2-4
D: TRBD1
CDR3: CASSQDLTQQGSNIQYF
DNA: TGTGCCAGCAGCCAAGACCTAACGCAACAGGGGAGTAACATTCAGTACTTC

size: few
V: TRBV4-1
J: TRBJ2-3
D: .
CDR3: CASSQGSPGLNTQYF
DNA: TGCGCCAGCAGCCAAGGATCTCCAGGACTCAATACGCAGTATTTT

size: few
V: TRBV5-5
J: TRBJ2-3
D: .
CDR3: CASSGGAVSTDTQYF
DNA: TGTGCCAGCAGCGGTGGTGCGGTGAGCACAGATACGCAGTATTTT

size: .
V: TRBV10-3
J: TRBJ1-3
D: .
CDR3: CATTRDNSGNTIYF
DNA: TGTGCCACCACCCGGGACAACTCTGGAAACACCATATATTTT

size: many
V: TRBV30
J: TRBJ2-5
D: TRBD1
CDR3: CAWSHPTGQETQYF
DNA: TGTGCCTGGAGTCACCCGACAGGGCAAGAGACCCAGTACTTC

size: .
V: TRBV10-3
J: TRBJ1-2
D: .
CDR3: CAITRDLSYVYTF
DNA: TGTGCCATCACGCGGGATCTTAGCTATGTCTACACCTTC

size: .
V: TRBV20-1
J: TRBJ2-7
D: TRBD2
CDR3: CSARGPAGYDYEQYF
DNA: TGCAGTGCTAGAGGGCCAGCGGGGTATGATTACGAGCAGTACTTC

size: .
V: TRBV11-2
J: TRBJ2-5
D: .
CDR3: CASSLDWRVETQYF
DNA: TGTGCCAGCAGCTTAGACTGGCGCGTGGAGACCCAGTACTTC

size: many
V: TRBV5-1
J: TRBJ2-3
D: .
CDR3: CASSLAGGWATDTQYF
DNA: TGCGCCAGCAGCTTGGCCGGGGGATGGGCTACAGATACGCAGTATTTT

size: .
V: TRBV4-1
J: TRBJ1-1
D: .
CDR3: CASSSHLNTEAFF
DNA: TGCGCCAGCAGCTCCCATCTAAACACTGAAGCTTTCTTT

size: few
V: TRBV20-1
J: TRBJ1-5
D: .
CDR3: CRSPCWFRANSNQPQHF
DNA: TGCAGGTCCCCGTGCTGGTTTAGGGCAAATAGCAATCAGCCCCAGCATTTT

size: many
V: TRBV10-3
J: TRBJ1-2
D: TRBD1
CDR3: CAISVGGRGPNGYTF
DNA: TGTGCCATCAGTGTGGGGGGCAGGGGGCCTAATGGCTACACCTTC

size: many
V: TRBV29-1
J: TRBJ2-5
D: .
CDR3: CSARTGVNYQETQYF
DNA: TGCAGCGCTCGGACCGGGGTTAATTACCAAGAGACCCAGTACTTC

size: many
V: TRBV12-3/TRBV12-4
J: TRBJ2-7
D: TRBD1
CDR3: CASSRQGGSYEQYF
DNA: TGTGCCAGCAGCCGACAGGGGGGCTCCTACGAGCAGTACTTC

size: many
V: TRBV11-1
J: TRBJ2-1
D: .
CDR3: CASSPLGWGVNEQFF
DNA: TGTGCCAGCAGCCCCCTTGGGTGGGGGGTTAATGAGCAGTTCTTC

size: many
V: TRBV7-9
J: TRBJ2-6
D: .
CDR3: CASSPRSGRPGANVLTF
DNA: TGTGCCAGCAGCCCACGGTCGGGCCGGCCGGGGGCCAACGTCCTGACTTTC

size: .
V: TRBV20-1
J: TRBJ2-1
D: TRBD1
CDR3: CSATRTGRYNEQFF
DNA: TGCAGTGCTACAAGGACAGGGAGGTACAATGAGCAGTTCTTC